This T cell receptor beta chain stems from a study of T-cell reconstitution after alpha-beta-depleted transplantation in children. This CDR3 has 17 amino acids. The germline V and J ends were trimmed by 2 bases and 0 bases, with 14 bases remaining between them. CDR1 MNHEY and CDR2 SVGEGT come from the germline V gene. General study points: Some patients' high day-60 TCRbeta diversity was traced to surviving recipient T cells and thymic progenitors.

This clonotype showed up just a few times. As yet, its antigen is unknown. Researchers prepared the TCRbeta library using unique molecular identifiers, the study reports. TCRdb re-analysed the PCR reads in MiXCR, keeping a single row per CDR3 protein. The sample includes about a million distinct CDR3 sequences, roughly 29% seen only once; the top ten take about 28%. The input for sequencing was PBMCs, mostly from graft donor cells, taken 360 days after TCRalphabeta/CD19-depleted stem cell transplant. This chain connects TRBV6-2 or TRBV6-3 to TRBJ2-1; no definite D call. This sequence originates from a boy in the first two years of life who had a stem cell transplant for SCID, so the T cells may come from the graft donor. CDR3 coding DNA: TGTGCCAGCAGTTACGACGGCCGCCCTAGCTCCTACAATGAGCAGTTCTTC. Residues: CASSYDGRPSSYNEQFF.